The 14 T cell receptor beta chains below all came from one sample that was sequenced in a study of CD8 T cells in Susac syndrome. Random hexamers served to reverse transcribe about 0.45 to 1 ug RNA. TCRdb passed the immunoSEQ multiplex PCR reads through MiXCR, listing each CDR3 protein once. Counted here are about 190,000 distinct CDR3 sequences, roughly 95% occurring once; the ten biggest clones make up approximately 0.089%. Sequencing input: CD4+ T cells from PBMCs. The receptors were sampled from a human donor with Susac syndrome.

In this sample, this clonotype turned up a few times. The chain recombines TRBV7-2 with TRBJ2-1; 7 bases agree with TRBD2. Germline V lookup: CDR1 SGHTA, CDR2 FQGNSA. V lost 1 base to trimming and J lost 4 bases; unmatched junction nucleotides: 1. This CDR3 has 14 amino acids. The CDR3 is CASSLERGYNEQFF. The CDR3 DNA reads as TGTGCCAGCAGCTTAGAGCGGGGTTACAATGAGCAGTTCTTC.

The V and J genes are TRBV5-4 and TRBJ2-5; D unresolved. Germline V gene sequence: CDR1 SGHNT, CDR2 YYREEE (reference sequence). This CDR3 is 13 amino acids long. V was cut by 0 bases and J by 5 bases, with 8 bases left in between. The CDR3 DNA reads as TGTGCCAGCAGCTTGGGGAGTGGGGAGACCCAGTACTTC. This codes for CASSLGSGETQYF.

The chain couples TRBV5-6 to TRBJ2-1; D remains ambiguous. Trimming removed 0 bases at V and 7 bases at J, with 11 bases between. The CDR3 totals 14 residues. Germline V gene lookup returns CDR1 SGHDT and CDR2 YYEEEE. The CDR3: CASSLATVRNEQFF. The CDR3 DNA reads as TGTGCCAGCAGCTTGGCCACAGTCAGGAATGAGCAGTTCTTC.

J is TRBJ1-2 and V is TRBV20-1; TRBD1 agrees at 11 bases. This CDR3 spans 13 amino acids. CDR1 and CDR2 (germline): DFQATT, SNEGSKA (reference sequence). The trim removed 1 base at V and 8 bases at J, leaving 3 bases unmatched. CDR3 sequence reads: CSARGTGGGGYTF. CDR3 nucleotide sequence: TGCAGTGCTAGAGGGACAGGGGGCGGCGGCTACACCTTC.

This chain links TRBV4-1 with TRBJ2-2; 15 bases align to TRBD2. The germline V gene encodes CDR1 MGHRA and CDR2 YSYEKL. The CDR3 contains 18 residues. The V segment lost 4 bases and the J segment 1 base; nucleotides outside the gene matches: 4. The CDR3 sequence is CASSPGLAGGVNTGELFF. CDR3 bases: TGCGCCAGCAGCCCGGGACTAGCGGGGGGCGTGAACACCGGGGAGCTGTTTTTT.

The chain carries TRBV2 and TRBJ2-7; D may be TRBD1 (6 bases). The V and J ends lost 7 bases and 2 bases respectively, with 9 bases between them. Germline V gene lookup returns CDR1 SNHLY and CDR2 FYNNEI. There are 12 residues in the CDR3. As DNA, the CDR3 is TGTGCCAGCACCGGGGACACCTACGAGCAGTACTTC. It yields the protein CASTGDTYEQYF. Supplemented by reference TRBV2 and TRBJ2-7, the full variable domain reads EPEVTQTPSHQVTQMGQEVILRCVPISNHLYFYWYRQILGQKVEFLVSFYNNEISEKSEIFDDQFSVERPDGSNFTLKIRSTKLEDSAMYFCASTGDTYEQYFGPGTRLTVT.

The chain carries TRBV19 and TRBJ2-1; 9 bases line up with TRBD2. Germline V gene data show CDR1 as LNHDA and CDR2 as SQIVND (reference sequence). The CDR3 loop spans 14 amino acids. The V gene end was trimmed by 7 bases and the J gene end by 8 bases; junction bases not matched to a gene: 9. The CDR3 reads CASIPPAGGDEQFF. The CDR3 DNA sequence: TGTGCCAGTATACCCCCAGCGGGGGGCGATGAGCAGTTCTTC.

This rearrangement joins TRBV12-3 or TRBV12-4 to TRBJ2-6; D gene ambiguous. The CDR3 totals 15 residues. With 4 bases removed from V and 0 bases from J, the gap between germline ends came to 7 bases. Written as DNA, the CDR3 is TGTGCCAGCAGTTATGAGCGCTCTGGGGCCAACGTCCTGACTTTC. The encoded protein is CASSYERSGANVLTF.

The chain has TRBV5-4 and TRBJ2-2, with D unclear. CDR3 length: 13 residues. Germline V lookup: CDR1 SGHNT, CDR2 YYREEE (reference sequence). V was clipped by 0 bases and J by 3 bases, with 3 bases between them. The CDR3 DNA sequence: TGTGCCAGCAGCTTGGTAGACACCGGGGAGCTGTTTTTT. It codes for CASSLVDTGELFF.

The genes are TRBV7-9 and TRBJ1-4; 8 positions agree with TRBD1. The CDR3 consists of 14 residues. Germline trimming cut 5 bases from V and 6 bases from J; bases unmatched to any gene: 5. Germline-derived CDR1 and CDR2 are SEHNR and FQNEAQ (reference sequence). CDR3 coding DNA: TGTGCCAGCAGCCTCGGGACAGGTGATGAAAAACTGTTTTTT. Its protein product is CASSLGTGDEKLFF. Filled out from reference TRBV7-9 and TRBJ1-4, the complete variable domain reads DTGVSQNPRHKITKRGQNVTFRCDPISEHNRLYWYRQTLGQGPEFLTYFQNEAQLEKSRLLSDRFSAERPKGSFSTLEIQRTEQGDSAMYLCASSLGTGDEKLFFGSGTQLSVL.

This chain links TRBV6-5 with TRBJ2-1; D not certain. Germline V gives CDR1 MNHEY, CDR2 SVGAGI. The V and J ends lost 4 bases and 4 bases respectively, with 5 bases between them. The CDR3 has 12 amino acids. The DNA of the CDR3 is TGTGCCAGCAGTTCTCCTTACAATGAGCAGTTCTTC. Residues: CASSSPYNEQFF.

The chain couples TRBV6-2 or TRBV6-3 to TRBJ1-1; TRBD1 is a possible D gene (5 bases). The ends were cut back, 4 bases at V and 7 bases at J, with 10 bases in the middle. Germline lookup yields CDR1 MNHEY and CDR2 SVGEGT. The CDR3 covers 12 residues. The CDR3 reads CASSFPGDEAFF. DNA for the CDR3: TGTGCCAGCAGTTTCCCGGGGGATGAAGCTTTCTTT.

The chain links TRBV18 to TRBJ1-1, with D perhaps matching TRBD1 (6 bases). The CDR3 spans 18 residues. The V gene's germline CDR1 is KGHSH and CDR2 LQKENI. Trimming cost V 0 bases and J 0 bases, with 17 bases left between them. The CDR3 region has the DNA TGTGCCAGCTCACCACCGGCGACCGACTGGGACATGAACACTGAAGCTTTCTTT. Protein sequence: CASSPPATDWDMNTEAFF.

This clonotype appeared a single time. The chain links TRBV20-1 to TRBJ1-5; the D gene is possibly TRBD1 (5 bases). The CDR3 extends over 14 amino acids. Trimming took off 5 bases at V and 3 bases at J, with 14 bases between the two ends. CDR1 is DFQATT, CDR2 SNEGSKA, per germline (reference sequence). CDR3 in amino acids: CSAGIGAYNQPQHF. CDR3 sequence (DNA): TGCAGTGCTGGGATAGGGGCATACAATCAGCCCCAGCATTTT.